This TCR beta chain was captured by sequencing in a study of T-cell memory formation after mild COVID-19 (TCRdb year 2021). Regarding the research as a whole: TCR sequence clusters from the two donors were largely donor specific. Longitudinal TCRalpha and TCRbeta repertoire sequencing tracked T-cell clones expanding and contracting after mild COVID-19 in two donors. The cohort comprised two young, previously healthy adult volunteers, one female and one male.

Ficoll-Paque density gradient centrifugation was the method used to isolate PBMCs. Notes on this clonotype: The antigen it binds to is not known. No per-base quality is available; no much larger clone lies one base away.

Broader findings and caveats from the paper: SARS-CoV-2 specificity was not confirmed for the second-wave clones peaking on day 37. The study included only a couple of mild cases, and larger cohorts that include severe cases with pre-infection samples were judged to be necessary. From day 15 to 85, contracting clones showed balanced CD4/CD8 phenotypes, whereas a second wave of clones that expanded from day 15 to 37 leaned towards CD4+. Contracting CD4+ clones were found mainly in CM and EM memory subsets, while CD8+ clones were enriched in EMRA. Some responding clones were found in pre-infection memory, which suggests that pre-existing cross-reactive memory T cells took part in the SARS-CoV-2 response.

Sequencing was carried out with an Illumina NovaSeq 6000. Using 5'RACE with constant-segment primers, TCRalpha and TCRbeta cDNA libraries were constructed, with sample barcodes and unique molecular identifiers added in the process. RNA was extracted from every sample with Trizol reagent. Libraries were amplified in two PCR steps, with a second sample barcode and Illumina TruSeq adapters added in the second step. Sequencing of libraries was performed on an Illumina NovaSeq with 2 x 150 bp paired-end reads. The published analysis was carried out like this. Reads were demultiplexed and collapsed into UMI-guided consensus sequences with migec v1.2.7. Using mixcr v2.1.11, the UMI consensuses were aligned to TRA and TRB V and J templates and assembled into clonotypes. A clonotype was counted as expanded or contracted only when both edgeR and NoisET called the clonotype significant, with the noise models trained on biological replicates. For edgeR calls, the cutoffs were a false discovery rate-adjusted p below 0.01 and a log2 fold-change threshold of 1. As an exploratory analysis of dynamics, max-normalized trajectories of the 1000 most abundant clonotypes were examined with PCA combined with hierarchical clustering. The CD4 or CD8 phenotype of responding clones was assigned using the separately sequenced CD4+ and CD8+ repertoires. TCRdb redid the processing of the public reads, applying fastp at Q25 and MiXCR, and retained in-frame beta chains. One record per CDR3 amino acid sequence lists the most common genes and DNA. The V and J calls, along with clone size, are taken from TCRdb and not from the paper's own processing. The sample table lists under 300,000 distinct CDR3 sequences, 8% to 9% of them with a count of one. In total, the top ten clones hold approximately 22% of the sample.

The germline ends are 10 bases apart after V is trimmed by 3 bases and J by 7 bases. The CDR3 holds 13 amino acids from the cysteine to the phenylalanine. Only the CDR3 part of the read is kept: 39 bases, read in frame from the first base. Based on the germline V gene (reference sequence), the CDR1 and CDR2 sequences are GTSNPN and SVGIG. This sequence uses TRBV30 and TRBJ1-6; too little of a D gene remains to name it. The material sequenced was PBMCs or a T cell subset sorted from them (not recorded which). This clonotype was obtained from a man in his late teens or twenties who had mild COVID-19 (a few samples of this study predate the infection). The sample titles of this study are shuffled in the database, so cell type and time point are left out; the donor was told from shared clones. In nucleotide form, the sequence is TGTGCCTGGAGGGCCAGACCGAATTCACCCCTCCACTTT. Translation gives CAWRARPNSPLHF. When the CDR3 is completed using the reference TRBV30 and TRBJ1-6 genes on either side, the full variable domain is SQTIHQWPATLVQPVGSPLSLECTVEGTSNPNLYWYRQAAGRGLQLLFYSVGIGQISSEVPQNLSASRPQDRQFILSSKKLLLSDSGFYLCAWRARPNSPLHFGNGTRLTVT.